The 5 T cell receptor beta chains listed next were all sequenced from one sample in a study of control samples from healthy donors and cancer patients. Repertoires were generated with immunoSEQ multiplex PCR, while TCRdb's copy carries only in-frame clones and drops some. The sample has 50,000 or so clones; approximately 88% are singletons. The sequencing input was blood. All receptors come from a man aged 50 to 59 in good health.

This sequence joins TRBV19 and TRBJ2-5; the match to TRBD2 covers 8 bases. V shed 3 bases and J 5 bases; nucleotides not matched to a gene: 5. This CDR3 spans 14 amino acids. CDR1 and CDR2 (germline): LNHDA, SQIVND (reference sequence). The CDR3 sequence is CASSIRAGEETQYF. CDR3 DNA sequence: TGTGCCAGTAGTATCCGAGCGGGAGAGGAGACCCAGTACTTC.

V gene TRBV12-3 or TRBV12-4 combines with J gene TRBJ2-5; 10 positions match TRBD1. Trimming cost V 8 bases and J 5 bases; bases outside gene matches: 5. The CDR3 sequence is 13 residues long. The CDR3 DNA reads TGTGCCAGCCGACAGGGGGCTAAGGAGACCCAGTACTTC. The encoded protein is CASRQGAKETQYF.

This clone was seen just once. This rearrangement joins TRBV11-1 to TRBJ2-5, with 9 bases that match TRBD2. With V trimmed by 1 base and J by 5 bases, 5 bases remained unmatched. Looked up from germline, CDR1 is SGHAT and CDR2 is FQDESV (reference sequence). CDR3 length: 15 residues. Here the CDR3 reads CASSLDKREAETQYF. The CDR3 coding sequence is TGTGCCAGCAGCTTAGATAAGCGGGAGGCGGAGACCCAGTACTTC.

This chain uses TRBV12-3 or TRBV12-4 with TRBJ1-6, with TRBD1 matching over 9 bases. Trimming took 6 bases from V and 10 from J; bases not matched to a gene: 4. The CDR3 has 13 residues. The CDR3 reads CASSRQGDSPLHF. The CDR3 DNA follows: TGTGCCAGCAGCCGACAGGGGGACTCACCCCTCCACTTT.

This chain's CDR3 is CASSTPTGFVDIQYF. CDR3 coding DNA: TGTGCCAGCAGCACCCCGACAGGGTTCGTGGACATTCAGTACTTC. V is TRBV7-2 and J is TRBJ2-4; 7 bases are shared with TRBD1. CDR1 is SGHTA and CDR2 is FQGNSA in the germline V gene. The CDR3 sequence is 15 residues long. The V gene end was trimmed by 5 bases and the J gene end by 8 bases; junction bases not matched to a gene: 12. The full variable domain, rest sourced from reference TRBV7-2 and TRBJ2-4, is GAGVSQSPSNKVTEKGKDVELRCDPISGHTALYWYRQSLGQGLEFLIYFQGNSAPDKSGLPSDRFSAERTGGSVSTLTIQRTQQEDSAVYLCASSTPTGFVDIQYFGAGTRLSVL.